This T cell receptor (beta chain) derives from a study of cytomegalovirus exposure and HLA in healthy donors. This CDR3 has 10 amino acids. Deletions cut 10 bases from V and 4 bases from J, with 4 bases between. Germline V gene sequence: CDR1 LNHDA, CDR2 SQIVND (reference sequence). Study results and caveats: It emerged from a later analysis that several of the most significant clusters appeared to be linked to common viral pathogens. Most of the TCR beta V segments (in an earlier analysis) were productive either about 90% or about 30% of the time. Presence/absence analyses supposed approximately even sequencing depth among donors.

Concerning this clone itself: What it recognizes is unknown.

The PCR had 60 Vbeta and 13 Jbeta primers. Data came from immunoSEQ multiplex PCR; TCRdb stores just in-frame clones and leaves some out. The sample consists of about 180,000 clones, about three quarters of them appearing once. The sequence was collected from a man in his forties or fifties in good health and CMV-seronegative. Material: PBMCs. This chain uses TRBV19 with TRBJ1-4; no clear D. CDR3 bases: TGTGCCACTTATAATGAAAAACTGTTTTTT. It encodes CATYNEKLFF.